This TCR beta chain was obtained from a study of response to subunit inactivated influenza vaccine. This CDR3 spans 17 amino acids. Germline V CDR1 and CDR2: DFQATT, SNEGSKA (reference sequence). About this clonotype itself: Mismatch with germline at one junction end may stem from a read error.

TCRdb analysed the RT-PCR reads with MiXCR anew, one entry per CDR3 protein. The sample has under 800,000 distinct CDR3 sequences, 14% seen once. The chain is built from TRBV20-1 and TRBJ2-3, with 10 bases matching TRBD2. The sequence was collected from a man over 45 who received an inactivated influenza vaccine. The sequencing here drew on PBMCs from blood, taken about 14 days before vaccination. CDR3: CCARAKLAGTNPDTQYF. The DNA for the CDR3 is TGCTGTGCTAGAGCGAAACTAGCGGGAACGAATCCAGATACGCAGTATTTT.